This T cell receptor beta chain was profiled in a study of OX40 agonist ivuxolimab in advanced cancers. Study observations and caveats: The work left the antigen specificity of expanded peripheral T cells undetermined. Certain nonresponders likewise exhibited a low normalized T-cell clonal expansion.

The germline gives CDR1 SQVTM, CDR2 ANQGSEA. The CDR3 contains 14 residues. This clone appeared a few times. The antigen is unknown. A read error may produce the germline difference seen at one junction end. Clones were sequenced by immunoSEQ multiplex PCR, and TCRdb holds only the in-frame ones, with some missing. Altogether around 50,000 clones are present, more than 65% being singletons, with the ten largest covering 1.9%. This sequence was found in an adult with an advanced solid tumor such as melanoma, head and neck, liver or kidney cancer. The specimen comprised CD4+ or CD8+ T cells sorted from blood, sampled in a trial of the OX40 agonist ivuxolimab. The genes are TRBV29-1 and TRBJ1-1; 7 bases line up with TRBD1. For the CDR3, the DNA is TGCAGCGTGGAAGCGACAGGGATAAACACTGAAGCTTTCTTT. It translates to CSVEATGINTEAFF.